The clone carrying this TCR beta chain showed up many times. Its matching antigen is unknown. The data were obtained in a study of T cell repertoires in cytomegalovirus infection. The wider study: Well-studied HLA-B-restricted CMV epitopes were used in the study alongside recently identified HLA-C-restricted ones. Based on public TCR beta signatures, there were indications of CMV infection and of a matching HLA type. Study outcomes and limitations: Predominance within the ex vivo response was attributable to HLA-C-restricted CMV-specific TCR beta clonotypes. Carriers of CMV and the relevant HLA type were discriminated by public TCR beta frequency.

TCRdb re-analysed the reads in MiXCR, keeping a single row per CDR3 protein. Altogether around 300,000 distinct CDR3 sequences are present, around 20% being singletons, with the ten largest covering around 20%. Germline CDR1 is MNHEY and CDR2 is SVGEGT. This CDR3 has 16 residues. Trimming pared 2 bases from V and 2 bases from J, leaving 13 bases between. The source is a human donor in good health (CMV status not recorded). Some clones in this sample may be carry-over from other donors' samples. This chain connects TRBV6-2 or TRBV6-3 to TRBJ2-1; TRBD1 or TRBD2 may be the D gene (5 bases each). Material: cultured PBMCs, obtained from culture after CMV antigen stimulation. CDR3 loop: CASSYPDRGPYNEQFF. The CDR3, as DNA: TGTGCCAGCAGTTACCCCGACAGAGGGCCCTACAATGAGCAGTTCTTC.